This T cell receptor (beta chain) stems from a study of graft-versus-host responses after intestinal transplantation. About the study: The study gave all recipients anti-thymocyte globulin induction, then tacrolimus and steroids for roughly 3 years.

The CDR3 extends over 15 amino acids. Germline V CDR1 and CDR2: MDHEN, SYDVKM. Trimming cost V 2 bases and J 3 bases, with 10 bases left between them. Here immunoSEQ multiplex PCR was the method, and the copy in TCRdb shows in-frame clones only, minus some. The sample lists roughly 9,400 clones; around 94% were seen once. The sequences come from PBMCs, collected 8 days after intestinal transplant. The TCR comes from a human patient who received an intestinal transplant, so some T cells may come from the graft donor. The chain recombines TRBV28 with TRBJ2-2; a possible D gene is TRBD2 (5 bases). CDR3 nucleotide sequence: TGTGCCAGCAGTTTAGGAGGCGGTTACACCGGGGAGCTGTTTTTT. As protein: CASSLGGGYTGELFF.